These 16 T cell receptor beta chains originate from one sample sequenced in a study of blood T cell repertoires in COVID-19. The repertoire was sequenced with immunoSEQ multiplex PCR; TCRdb's copy has only in-frame clones and lacks some. The sample lists about 310,000 clones; roughly 84% were seen once. Sample: peripheral blood. These receptors all stem from a man aged 50 to 59 with active or convalescent COVID-19.

The rearrangement joins TRBV2 to TRBJ1-2; 9 bases are a match to TRBD1. CDR1 is SNHLY, CDR2 FYNNEI, per germline. V dropped 7 bases and J dropped 6; count of bases not matched to a gene: 6. This CDR3 comprises 13 residues. Here the CDR3 reads CASNTDRGNGYTF. The CDR3 DNA reads TGTGCCAGCAATACGGACAGGGGTAATGGCTACACCTTC.

V gene TRBV27 combines with J gene TRBJ2-7; a possible D gene is TRBD1 (6 bases). Germline V gives CDR1 MNHEY, CDR2 SMNVEV (reference sequence). The CDR3 contains 15 residues. V was clipped by 5 bases and J by 1 base, with 15 bases between them. The CDR3 DNA reads TGTGCCAGCAGTCCGACAGGCGGCCTATCCTACGAGCAGTACTTC. This gives the protein CASSPTGGLSYEQYF.

In this sample, this clone turned up once. This chain joins TRBV7-2 and TRBJ2-7, with D possibly matching TRBD1 (5 bases). V lost 0 bases and J 4 bases, leaving 13 bases between the germline ends. This CDR3 has 15 amino acids. Germline values: CDR1 SGHTA, CDR2 FQGNSA. The CDR3 loop reads CASSLAFAGLYEQYF. The CDR3 DNA follows: TGTGCCAGCAGCTTAGCGTTTGCAGGGCTATACGAGCAGTACTTC.

This chain connects TRBV7-9 to TRBJ2-3; unclear D gene. CDR1 and CDR2 from the germline V gene are SEHNR and FQNEAQ (reference sequence). V lost 2 bases and J lost 4, with 7 bases in between. The CDR3 spans 13 residues. CDR3 in DNA: TGTGCCAGCAGCTTATCCACGGCAGATACGCAGTATTTT. This sequence encodes CASSLSTADTQYF. Complete variable domain (other parts from reference TRBV7-9 and TRBJ2-3): DTGVSQNPRHKITKRGQNVTFRCDPISEHNRLYWYRQTLGQGPEFLTYFQNEAQLEKSRLLSDRFSAERPKGSFSTLEIQRTEQGDSAMYLCASSLSTADTQYFGPGTRLTVL.

This clone has only one observation. This same CDR3 is encoded by further DNA sequences in the sample. This rearrangement joins TRBV29-1 to TRBJ2-3, with D perhaps matching TRBD1 (5 bases). The V end lost 2 bases, the J end lost 1 base, and 7 bases lay between the germline ends. The CDR3 totals 13 residues. Germline V CDR1 and CDR2: SQVTM, ANQGSEA. This CDR3 reads CSVERRGTDTQYF. As DNA, the CDR3 is TGCAGCGTTGAACGCAGGGGCACAGATACGCAGTATTTT.

In this sample, this clone turned up a few times. The chain combines TRBV18 with TRBJ2-5; the D gene is possibly TRBD2 (6 bases). The CDR3 loop spans 14 amino acids. V lost 6 bases and J 5 bases, leaving 16 bases between the germline ends. Germline V gene lookup returns CDR1 KGHSH and CDR2 LQKENI. The chain's CDR3 is CASSRGSGRETQYF. The CDR3 DNA reads as TGTGCCAGCTCCCGAGGCTCAGGGAGGGAGACCCAGTACTTC.

This clone appeared once. The V call is TRBV29-1, the J call TRBJ2-5, with 9 positions matching TRBD1. The CDR3 has 15 residues. The germline gives CDR1 SQVTM, CDR2 ANQGSEA. V lost 4 bases, J lost 5 bases, and 11 bases stayed unmatched. CDR3 sequence: CSVALDRGRGETQYF. Written as DNA, the CDR3 is TGCAGCGTTGCGTTGGACAGGGGACGGGGGGAGACCCAGTACTTC.

This clone was seen a few times. The chain is built from TRBV2 and TRBJ2-7, with D perhaps TRBD2 (5 bases). V lost 4 bases, J lost 6 bases, and 7 bases lay in between. CDR1 is SNHLY, CDR2 FYNNEI, per germline. The CDR3 length is 11 residues. CDR3 sequence reads: CASSGLLEQYF. Here the CDR3 DNA reads TGTGCCAGCAGTGGACTACTCGAGCAGTACTTC.

The gene calls are TRBV7-2 and TRBJ2-2; 8 bases are shared with TRBD1. Germline-derived CDR1 and CDR2 are SGHTA and FQGNSA. This CDR3 region has 17 residues. V lost 3 bases, J lost 0 bases, and 6 bases stayed unmatched. DNA of the CDR3: TGTGCCAGCAGCTTGAGGACAGGGCCCACGAACACCGGGGAGCTGTTTTTT. Translation gives CASSLRTGPTNTGELFF.

The chain employs TRBV10-3 and TRBJ1-2; 9 positions agree with TRBD1. V lost 5 bases to trimming and J lost 5 bases; unmatched junction nucleotides: 15. Germline V gene data show CDR1 as ENHRY and CDR2 as SYGVKD. This CDR3 region has 17 residues. Here the CDR3 reads CAISRGHGTGRNYGYTF. As DNA, the CDR3 is TGTGCCATCAGTCGGGGGCATGGGACAGGGCGGAATTATGGCTACACCTTC.

The chain links TRBV3-1 (or the pseudogene TRBV3-2) to TRBJ1-1; TRBD1 matches at 7 bases. The CDR3 runs 13 residues. V was pared by 4 bases and J by 8 bases, with 7 bases of the junction left unmatched. Germline V gene data show CDR1 as LGHDT and CDR2 as YNNKEL (reference sequence). The CDR3 loop reads CASSLPLGQEAFF. CDR3 nucleotides: TGTGCCAGCAGCCTTCCCTTGGGACAGGAAGCTTTCTTT.

This clone was seen a single time. The genes are TRBV6-1 and TRBJ1-5, with D possibly being TRBD1 (5 bases). Trimming pared 1 base from V and 6 bases from J, leaving 16 bases between. The CDR3 loop spans 16 amino acids. CDR1 and CDR2 from the germline V gene are MNHNS and SASEGT. Here the CDR3 DNA reads TGTGCCAGCAGTGAAGGGAGGGGTTTTCGTGGTCAGCCCCAGCATTTT. Translation gives CASSEGRGFRGQPQHF.

This clone was observed a handful of times. This chain joins TRBV7-3 and TRBJ1-1; possible D gene TRBD1, 5 bases. The CDR3 is 14 residues long. V lost 5 bases to trimming and J lost 3 bases, with 13 bases between them. Looked up from germline, CDR1 is SGHTA and CDR2 is FQGTGA. In DNA, the CDR3 is TGTGCCAGCAGCCAGTCCCGGGGGGACACTGAAGCTTTCTTT. Its protein is CASSQSRGDTEAFF.

This clone has just one count. The chain couples TRBV29-1 to TRBJ2-7; D ambiguous. The CDR3 covers 11 residues. Germline V gene lookup returns CDR1 SQVTM and CDR2 ANQGSEA. V was cut by 7 bases and J by 3 bases, with 10 bases left in between. CDR3 amino acids: CSAYRNYEQYF. The CDR3 DNA reads as TGCAGCGCTTACAGAAACTACGAGCAGTACTTC.

The V gene is TRBV5-1, the J gene TRBJ1-5; D might be TRBD1 (5 bases). The V gene's germline CDR1 is SGHRS and CDR2 YFSETQ. Trimming shortened V by 2 bases and J by 6 bases, and 12 bases separated the two germline ends. The CDR3 contains 14 residues. CDR3 loop: CASSFGGVGQPQHF. DNA for the CDR3: TGCGCCAGCAGCTTTGGAGGGGTTGGTCAGCCCCAGCATTTT.

This clone occurred a few times. V gene TRBV28 combines with J gene TRBJ2-7; TRBD2 might be the D (5 bases). V shed 8 bases and J shed 2 bases, with 13 bases lying between them. Germline CDR1 reads MDHEN; CDR2 reads SYDVKM. The CDR3 loop spans 13 amino acids. The DNA of the CDR3 is TGTGCCAGCGGCGAGGGAGTTACCTACGAGCAGTACTTC. It specifies CASGEGVTYEQYF.